Following are 20 T cell receptor beta chains from one sample sequenced in a study of blood T cell repertoires in COVID-19. The method was immunoSEQ multiplex PCR; TCRdb's version includes in-frame clones alone and lacks a portion of them. The table shows roughly 320,000 clones, with around 86% occurring only once. Sequenced material: PBMCs or T cells enriched from blood (not recorded which). The receptors here all came from a man aged 25-45 years who had recovered from COVID-19.

J is TRBJ1-5 and V is TRBV6-1; D is perhaps TRBD1 (6 bases). Trimming removed 2 bases at V and 7 bases at J, with 9 bases between. The CDR3 runs 13 residues. Germline V gene lookup returns CDR1 MNHNS and CDR2 SASEGT. DNA of the CDR3: TGTGCCAGCAGTGAAATGAGGGGGCAGCCCCAGCATTTT. It codes for CASSEMRGQPQHF.

The chain recombines TRBV30 with TRBJ1-5; the match to TRBD1 covers 8 bases. Germline CDR1 GTSNPN, CDR2 SVGIG (reference sequence). CDR3 length: 16 amino acids. With 0 bases clipped from V and 7 bases from J, the junction kept 11 bases outside the gene matches. The CDR3 loop is CAWSVRQGAFGQPQHF. Written as DNA, the CDR3 is TGTGCCTGGAGTGTACGGCAGGGGGCGTTTGGGCAGCCCCAGCATTTT.

This clone was detected only once. V and J are TRBV7-9 and TRBJ2-7; 8 nucleotides agree with TRBD2. This CDR3 contains 16 residues. With 0 bases clipped from V and 9 bases from J, the junction kept 13 bases outside the gene matches. Germline values: CDR1 SEHNR, CDR2 FQNEAQ (reference sequence). The CDR3 nucleotides are TGTGCCAGCAGCTTAGCATCCACTAGCGGTGGGGGAGGGCAGTACTTC. Amino acid sequence: CASSLASTSGGGGQYF.

The CDR3 sequence is CASRPGQGSGTF. The CDR3 DNA is TGCGCCAGCAGACCGGGACAGGGTTCGGGAACCTTC. The rearrangement joins TRBV5-1 to TRBJ1-2, with 9 nucleotides matching TRBD1. CDR3 length: 12 amino acids. Germline values: CDR1 SGHRS, CDR2 YFSETQ. The V gene end was trimmed by 5 bases and the J gene end by 14 bases; junction bases not matched to a gene: 10.

V is TRBV25-1 and J is TRBJ2-7, with 7 bases matching TRBD1. The CDR3 is 16 amino acids. Germline V gives CDR1 MGHDK, CDR2 SYGVNS. V lost 5 bases, J lost 2 bases, and 12 bases stayed unmatched. CDR3: CASSPPSRDRTYEQYF. CDR3 bases: TGTGCCAGCAGTCCTCCGTCCCGGGACAGAACCTACGAGCAGTACTTC.

The CDR3 loop reads CASSGQGLGYTF. The CDR3 DNA reads as TGTGCCAGCAGTGGACAGGGTTTGGGCTACACCTTC. The V and J genes are TRBV6-1 and TRBJ1-2; 7 nucleotides match TRBD1. J lost 8 bases, V lost 4 bases, and 4 bases had no gene match. The CDR3 extends over 12 amino acids. Germline V CDR1 and CDR2: MNHNS, SASEGT.

This chain links TRBV19 with TRBJ2-1; TRBD2 aligns across 7 bases. From germline, CDR1 is LNHDA and CDR2 SQIVND (reference sequence). V dropped 4 bases and J dropped 8; count of bases not matched to a gene: 11. This CDR3 region has 15 residues. The CDR3 protein is CASSTLGLGRDEQFF. The CDR3 nucleotides are TGTGCCAGTAGTACGTTAGGACTAGGGAGGGATGAGCAGTTCTTC.

V is TRBV4-2 and J is TRBJ2-7; D is unclear. The V end was cut by 6 bases, the J end by 3 bases, with 9 bases between. Germline values: CDR1 LGHNA, CDR2 YNFKEQ. This CDR3 is 12 amino acids long. CDR3 protein: CASRGAGYEQYF. Here the CDR3 DNA reads TGTGCCAGCAGGGGTGCAGGCTACGAGCAGTACTTC.

The V gene is TRBV21-1, the J gene TRBJ1-2; TRBD1, the D gene given by the table, was not confirmed from the DNA. TRBV21-1 is a recognized pseudogene. This CDR3 has 15 amino acids. Here the CDR3 reads CASSKPRDRGYGYTF. The CDR3 DNA sequence: TGTGCCAGCAGCAAACCCAGGGACAGGGGCTATGGCTACACCTTC.

The chain couples TRBV6-2 or TRBV6-3 to TRBJ2-3; 8 bases are a match to TRBD2. Germline V lookup: CDR1 MNHEY, CDR2 SVGEGT. The J segment lost 0 bases and the V segment lost 5 bases, leaving 7 bases of the junction unmatched. This CDR3 region has 16 residues. The CDR3 region has the DNA TGTGCCAGCAGTAGGGGGGCGGGGGGCAGCACAGATACGCAGTATTTT. Translating gives CASSRGAGGSTDTQYF.

The chain carries TRBV2 and TRBJ2-5; 8 bases line up with TRBD1. The V gene's germline CDR1 is SNHLY and CDR2 FYNNEI. The CDR3 spans 14 residues. The ends lost 10 bases at V and 1 base at J; junction bases unmatched: 8. The CDR3 region is CATGFDRGQETQYF. CDR3 nucleotide sequence: TGTGCCACCGGTTTTGACAGGGGCCAAGAGACCCAGTACTTC. Using reference TRBV2 and TRBJ2-5 for the parts outside the CDR3, the full variable domain is EPEVTQTPSHQVTQMGQEVILRCVPISNHLYFYWYRQILGQKVEFLVSFYNNEISEKSEIFDDQFSVERPDGSNFTLKIRSTKLEDSAMYFCATGFDRGQETQYFGPGTRLLVL.

The chain combines TRBV10-1 with TRBJ1-1, with D hard to call. V was trimmed by 3 bases and J by 6 bases, leaving 17 bases between them. The length of the CDR3 is 15 residues. Germline V lookup: CDR1 WNHNN, CDR2 SYGVQD (reference sequence). The CDR3 spells CASSDGYEGLAEAFF. For the CDR3, the DNA is TGCGCCAGCAGTGATGGGTACGAGGGCTTGGCTGAAGCTTTCTTT.

V usage is TRBV15 and J usage is TRBJ2-6, with a possible D match to TRBD1 (6 bases). Germline V gene data show CDR1 as LNHNV and CDR2 as YYDKDF (reference sequence). This CDR3 is 16 amino acids long. V shed 1 base and J shed 1 base, with 8 bases lying between them. For the CDR3, the DNA is TGTGCCACCAGCAGAGCAGGGGCTTCTGGGGCCAACGTCCTGACTTTC. Translation gives CATSRAGASGANVLTF. The whole variable domain, remainder taken from reference TRBV15 and TRBJ2-6, is DAMVIQNPRYQVTQFGKPVTLSCSQTLNHNVMYWYQQKSSQAPKLLFHYYDKDFNNEADTPDNFQSRRPNTSFCFLDIRSPGLGDTAMYLCATSRAGASGANVLTFGAGSRLTVL.

The V and J genes are TRBV3-1 (or the pseudogene TRBV3-2) and TRBJ2-5; TRBD1 might be the D (5 bases). CDR1 and CDR2 from the germline V gene are LGHDT and YNNKEL (reference sequence). Trimming shortened V by 6 bases and J by 2 bases, and 13 bases separated the two germline ends. The CDR3 contains 14 residues. DNA of the CDR3: TGTGCCAGCAGAATCAGACAGTCACAAGAGACCCAGTACTTC. Residues: CASRIRQSQETQYF.

This CDR3 is CASSLSFGETDTQYF. For the CDR3, the DNA is TGCGCCAGCAGCTTATCTTTCGGTGAGACAGATACGCAGTATTTT. The chain carries TRBV5-1 and TRBJ2-3; the D is unclear. V lost 2 bases, J lost 3 bases, and 13 bases lay in between. CDR1 is SGHRS and CDR2 is YFSETQ in the germline V gene. CDR3 length: 15 residues.

The chain links TRBV10-1 to TRBJ2-7, with D possibly matching TRBD1 (5 bases). The germline gives CDR1 WNHNN, CDR2 SYGVQD (reference sequence). V was pared by 0 bases and J by 4 bases, with 10 bases between. The CDR3 contains 14 residues. CDR3 in DNA: TGCGCCAGCAGTGAGTCGACGGCAGGGTACGAGCAGTACTTC. It translates to CASSESTAGYEQYF.

The chain links TRBV4-1 to TRBJ2-1; D is possibly TRBD2 (7 bases). V gave up 0 bases and J gave up 6 bases, with 15 bases separating them. This CDR3 region has 16 residues. Germline CDR1 reads MGHRA; CDR2 reads YSYEKL. Here the CDR3 reads CASSQDTGGASNEQFF. The CDR3 DNA follows: TGCGCCAGCAGCCAAGATACGGGGGGCGCGAGCAATGAGCAGTTCTTC.

J is TRBJ2-2 and V is TRBV14, with 7 bases matching TRBD2. This CDR3 has 18 amino acids. Germline values: CDR1 SGHDN, CDR2 FVKESK. The V gene end was trimmed by 7 bases and the J gene end by 1 base; junction bases not matched to a gene: 15. In DNA, the CDR3 is TGTGCCAGCACCCCCAAGGGCAGCGGCGGGAGGAACACCGGGGAGCTGTTTTTT. The encoded protein is CASTPKGSGGRNTGELFF.

V is TRBV4-1 and J is TRBJ2-2; maybe TRBD1 (6 bases). This CDR3 has 17 residues. CDR1 and CDR2 from the germline V gene are MGHRA and YSYEKL. V was pared by 2 bases and J by 5 bases, with 18 bases between. The CDR3 coding sequence is TGCGCCAGCAGCCAAAGAACAGGGACGGTCGTAACCGGGGAGCTGTTTTTT. Translation gives CASSQRTGTVVTGELFF.

The chain combines TRBV27 with TRBJ2-3; D may be TRBD2 (6 bases). CDR1 is MNHEY and CDR2 is SMNVEV in the germline V gene (reference sequence). The CDR3 has 14 residues. V was trimmed by 6 bases and J by 4 bases, leaving 14 bases between them. Here the CDR3 reads CASSPGLVPDTQYF. CDR3 DNA: TGTGCCAGCAGCCCGGGACTGGTGCCAGATACGCAGTATTTT.